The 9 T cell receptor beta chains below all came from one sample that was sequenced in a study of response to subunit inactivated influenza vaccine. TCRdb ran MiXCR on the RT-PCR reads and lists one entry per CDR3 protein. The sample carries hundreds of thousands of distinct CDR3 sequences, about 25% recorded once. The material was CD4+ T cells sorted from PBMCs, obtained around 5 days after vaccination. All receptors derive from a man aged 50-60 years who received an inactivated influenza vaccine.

CDR3 sequence: CASSLRGTGTEAFF. CDR3 nucleotide sequence: TGTGCCAGCAGCTTAAGGGGAACAGGCACTGAAGCTTTCTTT. The V and J genes are TRBV7-9 and TRBJ1-1; D perhaps matches TRBD1 (5 bases). CDR1 and CDR2 (germline): SEHNR, FQNEAQ (reference sequence). The ends were cut back, 2 bases at V and 4 bases at J, with 11 bases in the middle. The CDR3 loop spans 14 amino acids.

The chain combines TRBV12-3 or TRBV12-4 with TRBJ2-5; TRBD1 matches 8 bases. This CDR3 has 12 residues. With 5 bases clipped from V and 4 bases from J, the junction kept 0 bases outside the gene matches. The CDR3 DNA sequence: TGTGCCAGCAGTGGACAGGGAGAGACCCAGTACTTC. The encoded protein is CASSGQGETQYF.

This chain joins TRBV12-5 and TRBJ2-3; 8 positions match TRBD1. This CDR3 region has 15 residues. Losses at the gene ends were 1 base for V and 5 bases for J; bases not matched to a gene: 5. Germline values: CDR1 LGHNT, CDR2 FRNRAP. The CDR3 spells CASGLATGGKDTQYF. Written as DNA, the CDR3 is TGTGCTAGTGGTTTGGCAACAGGGGGGAAAGATACGCAGTATTTT.

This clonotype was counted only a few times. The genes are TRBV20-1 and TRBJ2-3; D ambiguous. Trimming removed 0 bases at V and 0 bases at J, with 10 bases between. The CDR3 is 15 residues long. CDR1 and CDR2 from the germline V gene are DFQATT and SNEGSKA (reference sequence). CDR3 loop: CSARDETYSTDTQYF. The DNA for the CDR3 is TGCAGTGCTAGAGATGAGACATATAGCACAGATACGCAGTATTTT.

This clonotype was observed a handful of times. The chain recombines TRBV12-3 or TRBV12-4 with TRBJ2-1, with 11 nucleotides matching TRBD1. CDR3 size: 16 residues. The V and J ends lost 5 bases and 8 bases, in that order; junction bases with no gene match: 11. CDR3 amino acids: CASSPLGTGGFDEQFF. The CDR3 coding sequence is TGTGCCAGCAGTCCCCTCGGGACAGGGGGGTTCGATGAGCAGTTCTTC.

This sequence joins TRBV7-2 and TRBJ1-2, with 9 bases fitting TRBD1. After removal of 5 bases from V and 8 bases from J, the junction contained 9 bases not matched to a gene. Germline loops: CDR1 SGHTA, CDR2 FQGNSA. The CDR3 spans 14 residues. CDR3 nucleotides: TGTGCCAGCAGCCCGGACAGGGGAAACTTCGGCTACACCTTC. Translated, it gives CASSPDRGNFGYTF. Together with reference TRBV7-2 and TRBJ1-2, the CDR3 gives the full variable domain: GAGVSQSPSNKVTEKGKDVELRCDPISGHTALYWYRQSLGQGLEFLIYFQGNSAPDKSGLPSDRFSAERTGGSVSTLTIQRTQQEDSAVYLCASSPDRGNFGYTFGSGTRLTVV.

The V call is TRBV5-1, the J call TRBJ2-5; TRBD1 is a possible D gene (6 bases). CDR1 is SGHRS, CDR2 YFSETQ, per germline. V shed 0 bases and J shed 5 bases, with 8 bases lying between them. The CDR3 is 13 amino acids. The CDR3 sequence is CASSLGTVETQYF. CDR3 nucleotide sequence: TGCGCCAGCAGCTTGGGGACAGTTGAGACCCAGTACTTC.

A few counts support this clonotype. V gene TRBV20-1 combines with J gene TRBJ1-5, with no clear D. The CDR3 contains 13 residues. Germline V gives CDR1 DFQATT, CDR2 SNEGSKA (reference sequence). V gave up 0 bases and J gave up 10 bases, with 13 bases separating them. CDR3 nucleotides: TGCAGTGCTAGAGAGTCGGCAGAAATACCCCAGCATTTT. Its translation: CSARESAEIPQHF.

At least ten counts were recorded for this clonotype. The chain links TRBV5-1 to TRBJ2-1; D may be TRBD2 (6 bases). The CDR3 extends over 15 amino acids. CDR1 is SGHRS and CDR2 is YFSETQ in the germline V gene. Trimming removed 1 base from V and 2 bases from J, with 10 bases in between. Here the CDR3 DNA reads TGCGCCAGCAGCTTGAGGAGGGGACCCTACAATGAGCAGTTCTTC. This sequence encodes CASSLRRGPYNEQFF. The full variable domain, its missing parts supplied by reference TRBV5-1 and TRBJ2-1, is KAGVTQTPRYLIKTRGQQVTLSCSPISGHRSVSWYQQTPGQGLQFLFEYFSETQRNKGNFPGRFSGRQFSNSRSEMNVSTLELGDSALYLCASSLRRGPYNEQFFGPGTRLTVL.